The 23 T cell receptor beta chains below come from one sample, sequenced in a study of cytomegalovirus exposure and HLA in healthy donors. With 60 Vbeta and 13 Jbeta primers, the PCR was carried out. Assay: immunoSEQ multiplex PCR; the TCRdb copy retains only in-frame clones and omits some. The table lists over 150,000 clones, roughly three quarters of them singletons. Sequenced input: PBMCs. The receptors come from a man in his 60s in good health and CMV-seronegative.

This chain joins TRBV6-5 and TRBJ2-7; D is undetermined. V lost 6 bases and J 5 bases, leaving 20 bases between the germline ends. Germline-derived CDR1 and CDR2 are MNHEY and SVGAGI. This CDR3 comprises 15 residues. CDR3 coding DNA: TGTGCCAGCAGCTACAGCTTACAGTCCTCTGACGAGCAGTACTTC. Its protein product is CASSYSLQSSDEQYF.

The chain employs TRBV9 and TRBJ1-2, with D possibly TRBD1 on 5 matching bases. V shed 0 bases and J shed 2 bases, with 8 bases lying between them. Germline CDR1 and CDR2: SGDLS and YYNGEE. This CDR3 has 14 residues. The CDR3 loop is CASSVVGQNYGYTF. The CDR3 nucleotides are TGTGCCAGCAGCGTAGTTGGACAAAACTATGGCTACACCTTC. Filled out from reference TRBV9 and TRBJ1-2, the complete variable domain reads DSGVTQTPKHLITATGQRVTLRCSPRSGDLSVYWYQQSLDQGLQFLIQYYNGEERAKGNILERFSAQQFPDLHSELNLSSLELGDSALYFCASSVVGQNYGYTFGSGTRLTVV.

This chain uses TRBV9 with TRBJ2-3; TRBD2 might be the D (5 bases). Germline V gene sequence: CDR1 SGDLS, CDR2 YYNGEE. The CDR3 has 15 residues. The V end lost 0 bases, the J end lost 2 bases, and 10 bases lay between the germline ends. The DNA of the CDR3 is TGTGCCAGCAGCGTAGTCGAGCGGATCACAGATACGCAGTATTTT. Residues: CASSVVERITDTQYF.

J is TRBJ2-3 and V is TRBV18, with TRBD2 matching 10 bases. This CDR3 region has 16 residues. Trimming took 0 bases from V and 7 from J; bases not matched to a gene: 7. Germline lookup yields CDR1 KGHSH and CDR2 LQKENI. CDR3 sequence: CASSPPTSGNLNTQYF. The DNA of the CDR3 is TGTGCCAGCTCACCACCTACTAGCGGGAATTTGAATACGCAGTATTTT. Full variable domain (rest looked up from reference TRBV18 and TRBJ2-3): NAGVMQNPRHLVRRRGQEARLRCSPMKGHSHVYWYRQLPEEGLKFMVYLQKENIIDESGMPKERFSAEFPKEGPSILRIQQVVRGDSAAYFCASSPPTSGNLNTQYFGPGTRLTVL.

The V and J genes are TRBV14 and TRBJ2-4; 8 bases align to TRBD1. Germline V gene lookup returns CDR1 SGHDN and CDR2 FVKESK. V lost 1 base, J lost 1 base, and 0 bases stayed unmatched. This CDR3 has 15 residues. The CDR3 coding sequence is TGTGCCAGCAGCCAAGGACAGGGGGCCAAAAACATTCAGTACTTC. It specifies CASSQGQGAKNIQYF.

The CDR3 spells CASSGPTGESNQPQHF. The CDR3 DNA follows: TGTGCCAGCAGCGGTCCGACAGGGGAAAGCAATCAGCCCCAGCATTTT. This chain joins TRBV4-2 and TRBJ1-5; 8 bases align to TRBD1. After removal of 5 bases from V and 1 base from J, the junction contained 7 bases not matched to a gene. This CDR3 comprises 16 residues. Germline CDR1 is LGHNA and CDR2 is YNFKEQ.

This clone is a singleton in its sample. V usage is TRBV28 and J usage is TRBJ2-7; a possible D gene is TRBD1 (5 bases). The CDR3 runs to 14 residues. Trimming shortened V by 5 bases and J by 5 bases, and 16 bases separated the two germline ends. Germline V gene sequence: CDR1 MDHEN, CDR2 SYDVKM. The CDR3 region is CASSPRVAPNEQYF. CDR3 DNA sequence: TGTGCCAGCAGTCCCAGGGTTGCCCCCAACGAGCAGTACTTC.

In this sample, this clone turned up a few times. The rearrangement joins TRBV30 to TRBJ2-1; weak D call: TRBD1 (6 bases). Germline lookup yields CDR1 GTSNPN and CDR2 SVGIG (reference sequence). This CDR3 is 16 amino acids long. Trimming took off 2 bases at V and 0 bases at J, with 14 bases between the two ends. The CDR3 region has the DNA TGTGCCTGGAGTACGACAGGTCTTAGCTCCTACAATGAGCAGTTCTTC. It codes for CAWSTTGLSSYNEQFF.

The chain's CDR3 is CSVSGTGDTGELFF. The CDR3 nucleotides read TGCAGCGTGTCCGGGACAGGCGACACCGGGGAGCTGTTTTTT. V usage is TRBV29-1 and J usage is TRBJ2-2, with 8 bases fitting TRBD1. CDR1 is SQVTM, CDR2 ANQGSEA, per germline. The CDR3 is 14 amino acids. The junction had 6 bases not matched to a gene; V was cut back by 6 bases and J by 3 bases.

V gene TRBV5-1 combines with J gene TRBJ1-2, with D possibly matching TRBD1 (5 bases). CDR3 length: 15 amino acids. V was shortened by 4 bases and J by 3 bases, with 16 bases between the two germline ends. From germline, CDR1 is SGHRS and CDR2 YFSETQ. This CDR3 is CASSRQGGRDYGYTF. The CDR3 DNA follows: TGCGCCAGCAGCCGCCAGGGAGGGAGGGACTATGGCTACACCTTC.

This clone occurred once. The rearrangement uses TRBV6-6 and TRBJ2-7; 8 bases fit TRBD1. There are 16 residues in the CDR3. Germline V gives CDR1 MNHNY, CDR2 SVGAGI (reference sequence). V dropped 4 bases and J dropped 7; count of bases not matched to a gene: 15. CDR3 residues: CASSSSGQALGGEQYF. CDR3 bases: TGTGCCAGCAGTTCCTCGGGACAGGCATTGGGTGGAGAGCAGTACTTC.

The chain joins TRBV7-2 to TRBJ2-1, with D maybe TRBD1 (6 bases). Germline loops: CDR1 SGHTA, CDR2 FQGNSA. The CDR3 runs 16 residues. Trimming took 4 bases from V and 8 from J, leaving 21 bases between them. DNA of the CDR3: TGTGCCAGCAGCTCCACCGGTAGGGGGTTCGGGGATGAGCAGTTCTTC. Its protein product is CASSSTGRGFGDEQFF.

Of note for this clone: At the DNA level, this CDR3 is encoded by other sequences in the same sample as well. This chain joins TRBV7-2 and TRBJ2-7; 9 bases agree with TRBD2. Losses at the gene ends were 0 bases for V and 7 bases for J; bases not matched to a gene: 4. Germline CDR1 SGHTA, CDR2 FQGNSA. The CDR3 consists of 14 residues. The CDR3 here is CASSLALAGYEQYF. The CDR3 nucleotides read TGTGCCAGCAGCTTAGCCCTAGCGGGATATGAGCAGTACTTC.

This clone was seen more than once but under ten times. CDR3 coding DNA: TGCGCCAGCAGCTGGGGAGGACTAGCGGGGGGGCGCACCGGGGAGCTGTTTTTT. Translating gives CASSWGGLAGGRTGELFF. This chain uses TRBV5-1 with TRBJ2-2; 15 bases map to TRBD2. J lost 4 bases, V lost 3 bases, and 7 bases had no gene match. This CDR3 has 18 residues. Germline values: CDR1 SGHRS, CDR2 YFSETQ.

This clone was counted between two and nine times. The DNA for the CDR3 is TGTGCCAGCAGCAGGGAGGGTCTCTACGAGCAGTACTTC. Translated: CASSREGLYEQYF. This rearrangement joins TRBV14 to TRBJ2-7; 7 bases agree with TRBD2. The J segment lost 3 bases and the V segment lost 5 bases, leaving 4 bases of the junction unmatched. Germline V gene sequence: CDR1 SGHDN, CDR2 FVKESK. This CDR3 has 13 residues.

CDR3 nucleotides: TGTGCCAGCAGTGAAATACGGGGGGCCGGCGAGACCCAGTACTTC. It yields the protein CASSEIRGAGETQYF. The rearrangement links TRBV6-1 to TRBJ2-5, with TRBD2 as a possible D gene (7 bases). Trimming took off 2 bases at V and 5 bases at J, with 15 bases between the two ends. Per the germline V gene, CDR1 is MNHNS and CDR2 is SASEGT. The CDR3 runs to 15 residues.

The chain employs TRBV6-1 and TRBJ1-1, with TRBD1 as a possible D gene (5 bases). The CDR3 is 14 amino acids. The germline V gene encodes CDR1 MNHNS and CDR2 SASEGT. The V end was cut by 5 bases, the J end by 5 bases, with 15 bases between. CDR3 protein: CASSRDSPLTEAFF. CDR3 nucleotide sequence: TGTGCCAGCAGTCGTGACAGCCCTCTGACTGAAGCTTTCTTT.

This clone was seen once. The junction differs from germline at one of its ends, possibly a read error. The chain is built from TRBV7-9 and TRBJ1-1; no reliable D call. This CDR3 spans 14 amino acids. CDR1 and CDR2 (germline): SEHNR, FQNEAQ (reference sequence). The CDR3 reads CSSSLVAGFTEAFF. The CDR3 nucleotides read TGTTCCAGCAGCTTAGTGGCCGGGTTCACTGAAGCTTTCTTT.

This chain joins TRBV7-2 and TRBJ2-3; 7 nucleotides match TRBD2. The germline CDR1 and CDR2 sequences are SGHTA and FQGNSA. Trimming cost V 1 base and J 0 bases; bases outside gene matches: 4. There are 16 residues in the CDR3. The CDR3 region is CASSLVSGASTDTQYF. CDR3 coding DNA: TGTGCCAGCAGCTTAGTGAGCGGGGCTAGCACAGATACGCAGTATTTT.

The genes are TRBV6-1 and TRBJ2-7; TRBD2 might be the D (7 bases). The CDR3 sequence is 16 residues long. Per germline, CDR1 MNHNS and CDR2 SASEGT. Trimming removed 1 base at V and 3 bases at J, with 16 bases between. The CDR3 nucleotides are TGTGCCAGCAGTGAAGGAGGGGGGGTCGTTATCTACGAGCAGTACTTC. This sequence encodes CASSEGGGVVIYEQYF.

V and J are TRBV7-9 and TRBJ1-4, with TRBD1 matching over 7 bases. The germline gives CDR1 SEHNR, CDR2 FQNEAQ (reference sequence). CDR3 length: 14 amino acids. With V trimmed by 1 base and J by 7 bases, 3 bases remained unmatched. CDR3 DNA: TGTGCCAGCAGCTTAGGGACAGGAGGTGAAAAACTGTTTTTT. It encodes CASSLGTGGEKLFF.

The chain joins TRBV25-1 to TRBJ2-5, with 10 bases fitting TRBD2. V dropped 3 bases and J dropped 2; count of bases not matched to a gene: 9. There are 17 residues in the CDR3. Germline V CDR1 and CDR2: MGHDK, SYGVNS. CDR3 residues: CASSDPELAGAQETQYF. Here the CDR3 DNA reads TGTGCCAGCAGTGACCCAGAGCTAGCGGGAGCTCAAGAGACCCAGTACTTC.

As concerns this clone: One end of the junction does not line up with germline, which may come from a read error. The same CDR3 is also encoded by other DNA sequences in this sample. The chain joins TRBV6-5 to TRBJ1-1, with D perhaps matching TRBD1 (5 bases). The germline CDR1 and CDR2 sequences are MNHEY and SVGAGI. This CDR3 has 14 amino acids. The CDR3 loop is CASSYSPTEVEAFF. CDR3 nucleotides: TGTGCCAGCAGCTACTCTCCGACAGAGGTTGAAGCTTTCTTT.